The entry below gives a single T cell receptor beta chain sequence along with its context. This clonotype was seen many times. The target of this receptor is not known. Per-base qualities were not stored, and no clone one base away is much larger. These reads were obtained on an Illumina HiSeq 1500. Using fastp at Q25 and MiXCR, TCRdb reprocessed the public reads and kept productive beta chains. Every distinct CDR3 protein forms one entry, paired with its most common genes and DNA. The sample table records some 250,000 distinct CDR3 sequences; roughly 10% of these occur just once. Approximately 15% of the sample goes to the ten largest clones. This entry comes from a study of T cell repertoires in cytomegalovirus infection (dated 2019 in TCRdb). For the study in its entirety: Donor HLA type was relevant to the analysis, as public TCR beta signatures indicated carriage of CMV infection together with the matching HLA type. General findings and caveats noted by the study authors: The ex vivo response was dominated by HLA-C-restricted CMV-specific TCR beta clonotypes, which also provided the single most frequent clonotype in two of eight donors. In both this cohort and an independent cohort of more than 350 donors, the cumulative frequency of public TCR beta family members distinguished carriers of CMV infection plus the relevant HLA type.

There are 14 amino acids in the CDR3, from cysteine to phenylalanine inclusive. Kept here is only the CDR3 DNA, which spans 42 bases and is read in frame from base 1. V gives up 1 base and J gives up 4 bases, and the segment between their germline ends measures 10 bases. CDR1 and CDR2 are drawn from the germline V gene: SGHTA, FQGNSA. The sequenced sample was PBMCs. This TCR derives from a human donor in good health (CMV status not recorded). Some clones in this sample may be carry-over from other donors' samples. The rearranged segments are TRBV7-2 and TRBJ1-2; the D segment could be TRBD1, given 5 matching bases. The CDR3 corresponds to CASSLGADIYGYTF. The DNA sequence reads TGTGCCAGCAGCTTAGGTGCGGACATCTATGGCTACACCTTC.